One sample yielded the 23 T cell receptor beta chains listed below, sequenced in a study of T cells expressing NK-cell markers (dated by TCRdb to about 2020). The method behind the library was 5' RACE. TCRdb shows the sequencer as Illumina HiSeq 2000. TCRdb reprocessed the reads and provides one entry for every CDR3 protein sequence; no DNA is given. This sample's table lists about 380,000 distinct CDR3 sequences. The ten top clones hold 5.2% of the sample. Sequencing used blood T cells: a sorted CD56 or NKG2C T cell subset, CD4+ or CD8+ T cells, or bulk PBMC T cells (not recorded which). The receptors were sampled from a man aged 18-75 years in good health.

The CDR3 loop is CSASGRHYRRTTTQYF. V usage is TRBV20-1 and J usage is TRBJ2-5. Per germline, CDR1 DFQATT and CDR2 SNEGSKA (reference sequence). The CDR3 is 16 residues long.

This chain uses TRBV9 with TRBJ1-3. Germline V gene lookup returns CDR1 SGDLS and CDR2 YYNGEE. The CDR3 is 14 amino acids. CDR3 protein: CASTTGGAGNTIYF.

The rearrangement joins TRBV27 to TRBJ1-6; TCRdb lists TRBD1, though no DNA is available to test this call. From germline, CDR1 is MNHEY and CDR2 SMNVEV (reference sequence). CDR3 length equals 15 residues. Here the CDR3 reads CATRPGTGGNSPLHF.

The chain recombines TRBV30 with TRBJ1-1. This CDR3 has 12 residues. The germline CDR1 and CDR2 sequences are GTSNPN and SVGIG (reference sequence). This chain's CDR3 is CAWSVGVTEAFF.

The chain carries TRBV18 and TRBJ2-6. CDR1 is KGHSH, CDR2 LQKENI, per germline. This CDR3 has 15 residues. CDR3 sequence: CASSPRPNGANVLTF.

This chain connects TRBV19 to TRBJ2-5; TCRdb's D gene call, TRBD2, goes unchecked for lack of DNA. The CDR3 is 16 amino acids. Germline-derived CDR1 and CDR2 are LNHDA and SQIVND (reference sequence). CDR3 loop: CASSRLAAGGQETQYF.

This chain joins TRBV19 and TRBJ2-1. This CDR3 is built from 16 residues. Germline assignment: CDR1 LNHDA and CDR2 SQIVND (reference sequence). This CDR3 is CASSPSWLSSYNEQFF.

The chain is built from TRBV12-3 or TRBV12-4 and TRBJ2-7; TCRdb's D call of TRBD1 is untestable without DNA. The length of the CDR3 is 14 residues. The CDR3 spells CASSPQLTGSEQYF.

The rearrangement links TRBV20-1 to TRBJ2-5; the D call from TCRdb, TRBD1, cannot be confirmed without DNA. Germline values: CDR1 DFQATT, CDR2 SNEGSKA (reference sequence). There are 11 residues in the CDR3. The CDR3 is CSASGGGTQYF.

The chain carries TRBV4-1 and TRBJ2-1; with no DNA, the TCRdb D assignment of TRBD2 cannot be verified. This CDR3 has 15 amino acids. CDR1 MGHRA and CDR2 YSYEKL come from the germline V gene. CDR3 amino acids: CASSQVGTKYNEQFF.

The V call is TRBV13, the J call TRBJ2-2; TCRdb names TRBD1, which stays unverified in the absence of DNA. The CDR3 is made up of 16 amino acids. Germline lookup yields CDR1 PRHDT and CDR2 FYEKMQ (reference sequence). The CDR3 sequence is CASSLPGPQYAGELFF.

The rearrangement links TRBV28 to TRBJ2-6; TCRdb proposes TRBD2, but this gene call is untestable without DNA. The CDR3 is made up of 18 amino acids. Germline CDR1 and CDR2: MDHEN and SYDVKM. The chain's CDR3 is CASSPLLGVRSGANVLTF.

The chain is built from TRBV5-1 and TRBJ2-5; TCRdb designates TRBD2, a call that cannot be tested without DNA. Germline loops: CDR1 SGHRS, CDR2 YFSETQ. This CDR3 is built from 16 residues. Here the CDR3 reads CASSGSVGGRLGTQYF.

The rearrangement uses TRBV4-1 and TRBJ1-2. Looked up from germline, CDR1 is MGHRA and CDR2 is YSYEKL. CDR3 length equals 12 residues. CDR3 in amino acids: CASSPWGYGYTF.

The chain recombines TRBV12-3 or TRBV12-4 with TRBJ2-5; the D call from TCRdb, TRBD1, cannot be confirmed without DNA. The CDR3 totals 15 residues. CDR3 protein: CASSPQGLGLETQYF.

The CDR3: CAISEGTGGSHTQYF. The chain combines TRBV10-3 with TRBJ2-3; TCRdb indicates TRBD1, and absent DNA this call remains unverified. This CDR3 has 15 amino acids. CDR1 ENHRY and CDR2 SYGVKD come from the germline V gene.

The chain couples TRBV5-1 to TRBJ1-2; TCRdb reports TRBD1, a call that lacks DNA to check it against. Germline CDR1 reads SGHRS; CDR2 reads YFSETQ. The CDR3 is made up of 14 amino acids. This chain's CDR3 is CASSPTDSNYGYTF.

The gene calls are TRBV7-6 and TRBJ2-2; TCRdb gives TRBD2 as the D gene, but with no DNA this cannot be confirmed. The CDR3 consists of 19 residues. In germline, CDR1 is SGHVS, CDR2 FNYEAQ. The CDR3 is CASSFGLSSGGVNTGELFF.

V and J are TRBV9 and TRBJ2-2; the D gene TCRdb calls, TRBD1, cannot be checked with no DNA. The CDR3 is made up of 15 amino acids. Per the germline V gene, CDR1 is SGDLS and CDR2 is YYNGEE. The CDR3 spells CASSDRGHYTGELFF.

The chain carries TRBV6-5 and TRBJ2-3; TCRdb's D call, TRBD1, is unchecked because there is no DNA. The CDR3 length is 17 residues. The germline V gene encodes CDR1 MNHEY and CDR2 SVGAGI. This CDR3 is CASSSSGTIKPTDTQYF.

This chain uses TRBV15 with TRBJ1-1. The CDR3 has 14 amino acids. The germline CDR1 and CDR2 sequences are LNHNV and YYDKDF (reference sequence). The CDR3 reads CATSRERRNTEAFF.

The J gene is TRBJ2-3, the V gene TRBV7-2; TCRdb's assignment of TRBD2 cannot be checked, as there is no DNA. The CDR3 contains 16 residues. Germline CDR1 and CDR2: SGHTA and FQGNSA. CDR3 in amino acids: CASSFRAPHSTDTQYF. The full variable domain, in which reference TRBV7-2 and TRBJ2-3 provide the parts outside the CDR3, is GAGVSQSPSNKVTEKGKDVELRCDPISGHTALYWYRQSLGQGLEFLIYFQGNSAPDKSGLPSDRFSAERTGGSVSTLTIQRTQQEDSAVYLCASSFRAPHSTDTQYFGPGTRLTVL.

The chain has TRBV7-9 and TRBJ1-1; with no DNA, the TCRdb D assignment of TRBD1 cannot be verified. The CDR3 length is 13 residues. Germline values: CDR1 SEHNR, CDR2 FQNEAQ (reference sequence). Here the CDR3 reads CASKGQMNTEAFF.